This entry lists 10 T cell receptor beta chains sequenced from one sample in a study of T cell changes during pregnancy in multiple sclerosis. Produced via immunoSEQ multiplex PCR; TCRdb's table is partial and in-frame only. The sample holds roughly 48,000 clones, 88% seen once. Source: CD4+ T cells from peripheral blood mononuclear cells, taken in the second trimester of pregnancy. The receptors derive from a female donor with multiple sclerosis, enrolled in a pregnancy study.

The V gene is TRBV25-1, the J gene TRBJ2-7, with D perhaps TRBD2 (6 bases). V gave up 5 bases and J gave up 3 bases, with 14 bases separating them. The CDR3 is 14 amino acids. The germline V gene encodes CDR1 MGHDK and CDR2 SYGVNS. The chain's CDR3 is CASSLGGSFYEQYF. CDR3 DNA sequence: TGTGCCAGCAGTTTGGGGGGTAGTTTCTACGAGCAGTACTTC.

The chain carries TRBV9 and TRBJ2-7; 7 bases align to TRBD2. The CDR3 is 13 residues long. Germline CDR1 SGDLS, CDR2 YYNGEE. V trimming: 4 bases; J trimming: 6 bases; junction bases outside the gene matches: 7. The CDR3 loop reads CASSPRGDGEQYF. The CDR3 coding sequence is TGTGCCAGCAGCCCTCGGGGGGACGGCGAGCAGTACTTC.

In this sample, this clone turned up once. Other DNA sequences from this sample encode an identical CDR3 as well. The chain couples TRBV12-5 to TRBJ2-7; 7 nucleotides agree with TRBD1. The germline V gene encodes CDR1 LGHNT and CDR2 FRNRAP. V was clipped by 1 base and J by 3 bases; unmatched bases: 0. The CDR3 spans 13 residues. CDR3 sequence: CASGLDRGYEQYF. The CDR3 DNA sequence: TGTGCTAGTGGTTTGGACAGGGGCTACGAGCAGTACTTC.

The J gene is TRBJ2-7, the V gene TRBV7-6, with 7 bases lining up with TRBD1. Germline trimming cut 6 bases from V and 2 bases from J; bases unmatched to any gene: 4. Germline values: CDR1 SGHVS, CDR2 FNYEAQ. CDR3 length equals 13 residues. The CDR3 region is CASSPDRAYEQYF. CDR3 in DNA: TGTGCCAGCAGTCCCGACAGGGCCTACGAGCAGTACTTC.

The chain couples TRBV18 to TRBJ1-4, with 9 nucleotides matching TRBD1. There are 17 residues in the CDR3. The V gene end was trimmed by 2 bases and the J gene end by 0 bases; junction bases not matched to a gene: 4. CDR1 and CDR2 (germline): KGHSH, LQKENI. The CDR3 reads CASSPGQGFATNEKLFF. The CDR3 DNA reads as TGTGCCAGCTCACCAGGACAGGGGTTTGCAACTAATGAAAAACTGTTTTTT.

V gene TRBV5-4 combines with J gene TRBJ2-2, with D possibly matching TRBD2 (5 bases). V gave up 0 bases and J gave up 3 bases, with 15 bases separating them. CDR1 is SGHNT, CDR2 YYREEE, per germline (reference sequence). The CDR3 sequence is 17 residues long. As DNA, the CDR3 is TGTGCCAGCAGCTTGGGGGGAGCGTTAAGATACACCGGGGAGCTGTTTTTT. It specifies CASSLGGALRYTGELFF.

This rearrangement joins TRBV10-2 to TRBJ2-1; 7 nucleotides match TRBD1. This CDR3 is 14 amino acids long. J gave up 10 bases and V 3 bases, and 9 bases lay outside the gene matches. CDR1 WSHSY and CDR2 SAAADI come from the germline V gene. The DNA for the CDR3 is TGCGCCAGCAGTGAAGGGGACAGCCGACGAGAGCAGTTCTTC. Translation gives CASSEGDSRREQFF.

The gene calls are TRBV14 and TRBJ2-7; TRBD1 might be the D (6 bases). Trimming pared 4 bases from V and 5 bases from J, leaving 15 bases between. The length of the CDR3 is 14 residues. In germline, CDR1 is SGHDN, CDR2 FVKESK. As DNA, the CDR3 is TGTGCCAGCAGCCTTGCGCAGGGGTACCACGAGCAGTACTTC. Translation gives CASSLAQGYHEQYF.

The chain recombines TRBV7-9 with TRBJ2-3; 8 nucleotides align to TRBD2. The ends lost 1 base at V and 1 base at J; junction bases unmatched: 10. The CDR3 runs 18 residues. CDR1 and CDR2 from the germline V gene are SEHNR and FQNEAQ (reference sequence). The DNA of the CDR3 is TGTGCCAGCAGCTTAGTGTGGGAGAAACTAGCGGGCACAGATACGCAGTATTTT. Translated: CASSLVWEKLAGTDTQYF.

The rearrangement uses TRBV27 and TRBJ2-2; D might be TRBD2 (6 bases). This CDR3 has 15 amino acids. The V gene's germline CDR1 is MNHEY and CDR2 SMNVEV (reference sequence). V was pared by 4 bases and J by 1 base, with 10 bases between. CDR3 in amino acids: CASSWGGVNTGELFF. The DNA of the CDR3 is TGTGCCAGCAGTTGGGGCGGGGTGAACACCGGGGAGCTGTTTTTT.